This T cell receptor beta chain was sequenced in a study of glioma-infiltrating T cells after dendritic cell vaccination. V gave up 3 bases and J gave up 4 bases; unmatched junction bases: 9. CDR3 length: 16 amino acids. Germline-derived CDR1 and CDR2 are MNHEY and SMNVEV (reference sequence). The PCR used 60 V beta and 13 J beta primers. Measured with immunoSEQ multiplex PCR; TCRdb has only the in-frame clones, and not every one. The sample records roughly 60,000 clones, more than 75% being singletons. This sample's time point: after dendritic cell vaccination, including at tumor progression/relapse.

This chain uses TRBV27 with TRBJ2-3, with 8 bases fitting TRBD1. The material was blood, obtained after dendritic cell vaccination. The receptor was isolated from a human donor with glioblastoma. CDR3: CASSFAGQGGPDTQYF. CDR3 bases: TGTGCCAGCAGTTTCGCAGGACAGGGTGGCCCAGATACGCAGTATTTT.